This TCR beta chain was sequenced in a study of T-cell memory formation after mild COVID-19. Each CDR3 protein gets one entry after TCRdb re-called the 5' RACE reads with MiXCR. Here the sample spans approximately 240,000 distinct CDR3 sequences, 16% being singletons. J lost 6 bases, V lost 0 bases, and 2 bases had no gene match. The CDR3 has 13 residues. Germline CDR1 DFQATT, CDR2 SNEGSKA (reference sequence). Sequences were obtained from PBMCs or a T cell subset sorted from them (not recorded which). This chain uses TRBV20-1 with TRBJ1-5; TRBD1 matches at 7 bases. The sequence was collected from a man aged 18 to 30 who had mild COVID-19 (a few samples of this study predate the infection). Cell type and time point are not known. The CDR3 DNA reads TGCAGTGCTAGAGAAGCAGGGGGTCAGCCCCAGCATTTT. Encoded protein: CSAREAGGQPQHF.